What follows is one T cell receptor (beta chain) and its context. The antigen is not known. This sample was included in a study of OX40 agonist ivuxolimab in advanced cancers. Study results and limitations: Dose levels from 0.1 to 3.0 mg/kg saw CD4+ and CD8+ blood T cells expand clonally by week 6. Some patients without response likewise showed low normalized clonal expansion.

CDR3 size: 14 residues. Germline V gene lookup returns CDR1 KGHSH and CDR2 LQKENI. Trimming pared 0 bases from V and 1 base from J, leaving 5 bases between. Profiled with immunoSEQ multiplex PCR; TCRdb holds only in-frame clones, not every one. The sample holds fewer than 70,000 clones, 87% seen once. This chain links TRBV18 with TRBJ2-3; D remains ambiguous. This TCR was sampled from an adult with an advanced solid tumor such as melanoma, head and neck, liver or kidney cancer. Here the sequenced sample was CD4+ or CD8+ T cells sorted from blood, taken in a trial of the OX40 agonist ivuxolimab. The CDR3 region has the DNA TGTGCCAGCTCACCACCGGTGCGCACAGATACGCAGTATTTT. Translating gives CASSPPVRTDTQYF. Filled out from reference TRBV18 and TRBJ2-3, the complete variable domain reads NAGVMQNPRHLVRRRGQEARLRCSPMKGHSHVYWYRQLPEEGLKFMVYLQKENIIDESGMPKERFSAEFPKEGPSILRIQQVVRGDSAAYFCASSPPVRTDTQYFGPGTRLTVL.